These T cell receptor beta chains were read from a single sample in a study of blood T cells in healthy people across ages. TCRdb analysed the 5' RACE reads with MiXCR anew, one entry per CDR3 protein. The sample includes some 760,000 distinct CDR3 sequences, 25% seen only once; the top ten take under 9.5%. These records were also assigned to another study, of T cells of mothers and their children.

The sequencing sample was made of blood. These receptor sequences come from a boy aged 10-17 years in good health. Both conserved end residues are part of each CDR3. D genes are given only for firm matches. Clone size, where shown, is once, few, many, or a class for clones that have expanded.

TGCGCCAGCAGCCAAGGAGGGGGACCGATATTCAATGAGCAGTTCTTC	CASSQGGGPIFNEQFF	TRBV4-3	NA	16	NA	TRBJ2-1
TGCAGTGCTAGAGACCGGGGGACAGAGCCTTCACCCCTCCACTTT	CSARDRGTEPSPLHF	TRBV20-1	TRBD1	15	few	TRBJ1-6
TGTGCCAGCAGTGAATATTTCGGACAGGGGGATTCGGGTCGTAATTCACCCCTCCACTTT	CASSEYFGQGDSGRNSPLHF	TRBV25-1	TRBD1	20	NA	TRBJ1-6
TGTGCCAGCAGTTACGAGGGGGGAAACTACGAGCAGTACTTC	CASSYEGGNYEQYF	TRBV6-2/TRBV6-3	NA	14	NA	TRBJ2-7
TGTGCCAGCAGTGAAAGCAAGAAGGGCACAGGCGGCGAAAAACTGTTTTTT	CASSESKKGTGGEKLFF	TRBV2	NA	17	few	TRBJ1-4
TGTGCCAGCAGTATAGGGATGACGGGTACGCAGTATTTT	CASSIGMTGTQYF	TRBV28	NA	13	NA	TRBJ2-3
TGTGCCAGCAGTTGGGACGGTGAAAAACTGTTTTTT	CASSWDGEKLFF	TRBV7-2	NA	12	NA	TRBJ1-4
TGCAGCGGCCCAGCGGGAGCGACAGATACGCAGTATTTT	CSGPAGATDTQYF	TRBV29-1	TRBD2	13	few	TRBJ2-3
TGTGCCAGCAGCGTGCAAACCTCTCGCACAGATACGCAGTATTTT	CASSVQTSRTDTQYF	TRBV9	NA	15	NA	TRBJ2-3
TGTGCCACCCTGACTAGCGGGAGTCGAAATGAGCAGTTCTTC	CATLTSGSRNEQFF	TRBV6-1	TRBD2	14	NA	TRBJ2-1
TGTGCCAGCAGCTTAGTTGTCTCTGGTTTTGCCTACGAGCAGTACTTC	CASSLVVSGFAYEQYF	TRBV7-9	NA	16	NA	TRBJ2-7
TGTGCCAGCTCACCGGGGATGATGGGTTTGTGGGAGACCCAGTACTTC	CASSPGMMGLWETQYF	TRBV18	NA	16	NA	TRBJ2-5
TGCAGCGCCCCGGTAACGACCTACAATGAGCAGTTCTTC	CSAPVTTYNEQFF	TRBV29-1	NA	13	few	TRBJ2-1
TGCGCCAGCAGCCAAGATCGGGACTACCTGTCCACCGGGGAGCTGTTTTTT	CASSQDRDYLSTGELFF	TRBV4-3	TRBD2	17	NA	TRBJ2-2
TGCGCCAGCAGCTTGGGAACCTTACAGGGCCCTCAGCCCCAGCATTTT	CASSLGTLQGPQPQHF	TRBV5-1	NA	16	few	TRBJ1-5
TGTGCCAGCAGCGAGGACGACTACAATGAGCAGTTCTTC	CASSEDDYNEQFF	TRBV5-6	NA	13	NA	TRBJ2-1
TGCGCCAGCAGCTTGGAAGGGGGTCAGCCCCAGCATTTT	CASSLEGGQPQHF	TRBV5-1	NA	13	many	TRBJ1-5
TGTGCCAGCAGACTGGGACAGGGAGACTATGGCTACACCTTC	CASRLGQGDYGYTF	TRBV6-6	TRBD1	14	NA	TRBJ1-2
TGTGCCAGCAGCCAAGAAGGGGTTGGCAATCAGCCCCAGCATTTT	CASSQEGVGNQPQHF	TRBV7-2	NA	15	NA	TRBJ1-5
TGTGCCAGCAGCCTGACAGGGAGAAATGAAAAACTGTTTTTT	CASSLTGRNEKLFF	TRBV5-6	TRBD1	14	NA	TRBJ1-4
TGTGCCAGCAGTGGGGACAGGGTGAACTCACCCCTCCACTTT	CASSGDRVNSPLHF	TRBV12-3/TRBV12-4	TRBD1	14	few	TRBJ1-6
TGTGCCAGCAGCTTTCGGGGAGATCCGAACACTGAAGCTTTCTTT	CASSFRGDPNTEAFF	TRBV7-3	NA	15	NA	TRBJ1-1
TGTGCCAGCAGCGCCGGTTTGAGCTCCTACGAGCAGTACTTC	CASSAGLSSYEQYF	TRBV27	NA	14	few	TRBJ2-7
TGTGCCAGCAATAGCCCGGGACGGGAGAGCTCCTACGAGCAGTACTTC	CASNSPGRESSYEQYF	TRBV28	NA	16	NA	TRBJ2-7
TGTGCCACCAGCGCCCACGTGGGGGGAGATCAGCCCCAGCATTTT	CATSAHVGGDQPQHF	TRBV15	NA	15	NA	TRBJ1-5
TGTGCCAGCATCAATACTAGCGGGAGAGACAATGAGCAGTTCTTC	CASINTSGRDNEQFF	TRBV6-1	TRBD2	15	few	TRBJ2-1
TGTGCCAGCAGCTTAGTACGGGGTAGCTCCTACGAGCAGTACTTC	CASSLVRGSSYEQYF	TRBV7-2	NA	15	NA	TRBJ2-7
TGTGCCAGCAGCCTTACCTTAGGGTTAAACGAGCAGTACTTC	CASSLTLGLNEQYF	TRBV6-5	NA	14	few	TRBJ2-7
TGTGCCAGCAGTGATCGGCCAGGTGACGAGCAGTACTTC	CASSDRPGDEQYF	TRBV6-4	NA	13	few	TRBJ2-7
TGTGCCAGCAGTTACTCCGCGGAGACCGGGGAGCTGTTTTTT	CASSYSAETGELFF	TRBV6-5	NA	14	few	TRBJ2-2
TGTGCCAGCACCGAAGGGGATCCGGGACGAATTCAAGAGACCCAGTACTTC	CASTEGDPGRIQETQYF	TRBV6-1	NA	17	NA	TRBJ2-5
TGTGCCATCAGTGACAAAGGGAGGGAGCAGTACTTC	CAISDKGREQYF	TRBV10-3	TRBD2	12	NA	TRBJ2-5
TGTGCCGGCAGTTTAATTGGGACGGTTGATGGCTACACCTTC	CAGSLIGTVDGYTF	TRBV27	NA	14	NA	TRBJ1-2
TGCAGTGCTAGGCCTCTTCTTACTCAGCAGTTCTTC	CSARPLLTQQFF	TRBV20-1	NA	12	NA	TRBJ2-1
TGTGCCAGCAGCGTAGCCCCGTCTAGTGTCGATACGCAGTATTTT	CASSVAPSSVDTQYF	TRBV9	NA	15	NA	TRBJ2-3
TGCGCCAGCAGCCCTACCAGCGGGATACAAGAGACCCAGTACTTC	CASSPTSGIQETQYF	TRBV5-1	TRBD2	15	NA	TRBJ2-5